Listed below are T cell receptor beta chains from one sample, sequenced in a study of cytomegalovirus exposure and HLA in healthy donors. Assay: immunoSEQ multiplex PCR; the TCRdb copy retains only in-frame clones and omits some. The profile shows about 190,000 clones, 75% to 80% of them singletons. Sequencing used PBMCs. The receptors stem from a woman younger than 45 in good health and CMV-seropositive. The CDR3 runs from the conserved cysteine through the conserved F or W. The D gene is left open where the match is weak. Clone size appears in some rows only: once, few, many, or a class for an expanded clone.

abundance,v_gene,j_gene,d_gene,CDR3aa,CDR3nt
few,TRBV5-1,TRBJ2-7,TRBD1,CASSSWTGNYEQYF,TGCGCCAGCAGCTCCTGGACAGGGAACTACGAGCAGTACTTC
.,TRBV28,TRBJ2-1,TRBD1,CASSLYRGDEQFF,TGTGCCAGCAGTCTATACAGGGGGGATGAGCAGTTCTTC
few,TRBV11-1,TRBJ1-4,TRBD1,CASSRTQGYGEKLFF,TGTGCCAGCAGCCGAACACAGGGGTATGGAGAAAAACTGTTTTTT
.,TRBV29-1,TRBJ2-3,TRBD2,CSVSGTTTDTQYF,TGCAGCGTTTCCGGGACTACCACAGATACGCAGTATTTT
.,TRBV19,TRBJ1-2,.,CASKMGLGYGYTF,TGTGCCAGTAAGATGGGGCTCGGCTATGGCTACACCTTC
.,TRBV19,TRBJ2-7,TRBD1,CASSRDSSYEQYF,TGTGCCAGTAGTAGGGACAGCTCCTACGAGCAGTACTTC
.,TRBV5-6,TRBJ1-2,.,CASSLYADRNYGYTF,TGTGCCAGCAGCTTGTACGCTGACAGAAACTATGGCTACACCTTC
.,TRBV19,TRBJ1-1,TRBD1,CASSMRGQTNTEAFF,TGTGCCAGTAGTATGAGGGGGCAGACAAACACTGAAGCTTTCTTT
few,TRBV6-6,TRBJ2-7,TRBD2,CASTKAGYSYEQYF,TGTGCCAGCACGAAAGCGGGATACTCCTACGAGCAGTACTTC
few,TRBV19,TRBJ1-5,.,CASSIDRSGYSNQPQHF,TGTGCCAGTAGTATAGATCGGTCAGGGTATAGCAATCAGCCCCAGCATTTT
.,TRBV12-2,TRBJ2-1,.,CASRSPPGVCDLGEQFF,TGTGCAAGTCGCTCTCCCCCAGGGGTTTGCGACTTAGGTGAGCAGTTCTTC
.,TRBV7-7,TRBJ2-7,.,CASSSERHAEQYF,TGTGCCAGCAGTTCCGAACGACATGCCGAGCAGTACTTC
few,TRBV27,TRBJ1-5,.,CASRPRVFDNQPQHF,TGTGCCAGCCGACCCAGGGTATTCGACAATCAGCCCCAGCATTTT
.,TRBV4-1,TRBJ2-3,.,CASSHYVRQDTDTQYF,TGCGCCAGCAGCCACTATGTTAGACAGGACACAGATACGCAGTATTTT
.,TRBV28,TRBJ2-3,TRBD1,CASTEDRVSPGVF,TGTGCCAGCACCGAGGACAGGGTAAGCCCTGGGGTTTTT
.,TRBV20-1,TRBJ1-4,.,CSASRGEKLFF,TGCAGTGCTTCTAGGGGGGAAAAACTGTTTTTT
.,TRBV12-5,TRBJ2-1,.,CASALGLTYNEQFF,TGTGCTAGTGCTCTCGGACTAACCTACAATGAGCAGTTCTTC
.,TRBV28,TRBJ2-3,.,CASSSMTSQEHLTQYF,TGTGCCAGCAGTTCGATGACTAGTCAAGAACACCTTACGCAGTATTTT
few,TRBV4-2,TRBJ1-5,.,CASSQDRGTNQPQHF,TGTGCCAGCAGCCAAGACCGGGGTACCAATCAGCCCCAGCATTTT
.,TRBV7-2,TRBJ2-2,TRBD2,CASSPERGRNTGELFF,TGTGCCAGCAGCCCGGAGCGGGGGAGAAACACCGGGGAGCTGTTTTTT
.,TRBV7-7,TRBJ2-5,.,CASSLRGEETQYF,TGTGCTAGCAGCTTACGCGGCGAAGAGACCCAGTACTTC
once,TRBV11-3,TRBJ2-3,TRBD2,CASSLGGGDTDTQYF,TGTGCCAGCAGCTTAGGCGGGGGGGACACAGATACGCAGTATTTT
.,TRBV28,TRBJ1-2,.,CASSGGNYGYTF,TGTGCCAGCAGCGGAGGTAACTATGGCTACACCTTC
.,TRBV18,TRBJ2-7,TRBD2,CASSPGTSDYEQYF,TGTGCCAGCTCCCCCGGGACTAGCGATTACGAGCAGTACTTC
.,TRBV5-6,TRBJ2-3,.,CASSLRGRSTDTQYF,TGTGCCAGCAGCTTGAGGGGGAGATCCACAGATACGCAGTATTTT